This T cell receptor beta chain was profiled in a study of T-cell memory formation after mild COVID-19. 5'RACE with constant-segment primers built TCRalpha and TCRbeta cDNA libraries with UMIs. TCRdb used MiXCR to reprocess the 5' RACE reads, holding one entry per CDR3 protein. The sample consists of more than 300,000 distinct CDR3 sequences, around an eighth of them appearing once. General study findings and limits: Clones that contracted clustered mainly in CM and EM if CD4+ and in EMRA if CD8+.

V was shortened by 3 bases and J by 0 bases, with 15 bases between the two germline ends. The CDR3 is made up of 16 amino acids. CDR1 is SGHTA and CDR2 is FQGNSA in the germline V gene. Concerning this clonotype itself: Its target is not known.

The receptor was derived from a man aged 18 to 30 who had mild COVID-19 (a few samples of this study predate the infection). Cell type and time point are not known. Material for sequencing was PBMCs or a T cell subset sorted from them (not recorded which). The V call is TRBV7-2, the J call TRBJ2-7; D is undetermined. CDR3 bases: TGTGCCAGCAGCTTGGGCTGGGTTAGTGACTCCTACGAGCAGTACTTC. It yields the protein CASSLGWVSDSYEQYF.